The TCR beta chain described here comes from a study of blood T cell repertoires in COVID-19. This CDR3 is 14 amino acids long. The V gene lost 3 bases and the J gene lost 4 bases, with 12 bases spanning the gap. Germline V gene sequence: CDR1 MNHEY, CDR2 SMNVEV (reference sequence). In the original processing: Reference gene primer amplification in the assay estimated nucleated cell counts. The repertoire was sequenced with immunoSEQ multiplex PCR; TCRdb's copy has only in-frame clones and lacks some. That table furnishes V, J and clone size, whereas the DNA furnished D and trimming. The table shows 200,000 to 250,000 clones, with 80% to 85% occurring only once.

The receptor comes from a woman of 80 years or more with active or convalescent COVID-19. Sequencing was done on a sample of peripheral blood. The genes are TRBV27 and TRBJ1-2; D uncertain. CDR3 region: CASSFDPGLYGYTF. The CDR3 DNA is TGTGCCAGCAGTTTTGATCCAGGCCTCTATGGCTACACCTTC.